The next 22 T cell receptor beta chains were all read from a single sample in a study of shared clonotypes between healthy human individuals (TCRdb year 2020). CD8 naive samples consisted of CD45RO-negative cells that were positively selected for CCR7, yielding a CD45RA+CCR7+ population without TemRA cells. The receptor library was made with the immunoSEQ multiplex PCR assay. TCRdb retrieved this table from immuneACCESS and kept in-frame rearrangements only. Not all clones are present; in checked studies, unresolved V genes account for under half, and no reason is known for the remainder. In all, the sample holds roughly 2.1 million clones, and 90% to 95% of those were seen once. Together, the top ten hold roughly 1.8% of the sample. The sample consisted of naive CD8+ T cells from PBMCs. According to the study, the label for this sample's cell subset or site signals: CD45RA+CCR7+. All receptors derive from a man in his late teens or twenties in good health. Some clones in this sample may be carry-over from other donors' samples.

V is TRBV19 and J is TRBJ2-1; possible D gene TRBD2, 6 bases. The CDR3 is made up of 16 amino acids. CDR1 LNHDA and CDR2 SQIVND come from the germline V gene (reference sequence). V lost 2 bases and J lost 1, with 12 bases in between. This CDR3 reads CASSIRGRISYNEQFF. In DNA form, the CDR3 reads TGTGCCAGTAGTATACGGGGGAGGATTTCCTACAATGAGCAGTTCTTC.

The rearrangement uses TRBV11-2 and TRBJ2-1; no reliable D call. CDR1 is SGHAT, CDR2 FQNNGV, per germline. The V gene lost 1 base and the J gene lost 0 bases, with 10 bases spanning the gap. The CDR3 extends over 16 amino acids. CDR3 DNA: TGTGCCAGCAGCTTAGGAAGGGCGGCCTCCTACAATGAGCAGTTCTTC. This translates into CASSLGRAASYNEQFF.

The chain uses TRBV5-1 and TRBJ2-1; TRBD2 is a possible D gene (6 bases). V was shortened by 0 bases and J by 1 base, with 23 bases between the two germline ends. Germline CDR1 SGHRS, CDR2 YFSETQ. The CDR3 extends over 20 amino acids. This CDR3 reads CASSLVAGSRRPSSYNEQFF. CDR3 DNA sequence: TGCGCCAGCAGCTTGGTCGCCGGGAGTCGTAGGCCATCTTCCTACAATGAGCAGTTCTTC.

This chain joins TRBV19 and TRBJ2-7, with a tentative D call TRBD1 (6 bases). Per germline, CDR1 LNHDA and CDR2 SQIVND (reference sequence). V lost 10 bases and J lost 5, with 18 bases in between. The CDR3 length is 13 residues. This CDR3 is CATGGRFLDEQYF. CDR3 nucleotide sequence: TGTGCCACTGGGGGCCGGTTCCTTGACGAGCAGTACTTC. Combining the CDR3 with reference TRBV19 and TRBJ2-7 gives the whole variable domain DGGITQSPKYLFRKEGQNVTLSCEQNLNHDAMYWYRQDPGQGLRLIYYSQIVNDFQKGDIAEGYSVSREKKESFPLTVTSAQKNPTAFYLCATGGRFLDEQYFGPGTRLTVT.

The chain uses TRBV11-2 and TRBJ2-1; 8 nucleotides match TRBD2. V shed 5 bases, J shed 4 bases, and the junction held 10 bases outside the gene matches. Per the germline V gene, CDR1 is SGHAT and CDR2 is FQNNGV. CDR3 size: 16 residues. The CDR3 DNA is TGTGCCAGCAGCCCCGGCGGGGGGAAGGGATACAATGAGCAGTTCTTC. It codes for CASSPGGGKGYNEQFF.

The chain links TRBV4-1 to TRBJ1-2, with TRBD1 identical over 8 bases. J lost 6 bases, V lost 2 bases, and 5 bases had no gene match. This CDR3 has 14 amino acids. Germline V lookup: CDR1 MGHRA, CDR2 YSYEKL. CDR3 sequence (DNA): TGCGCCAGCAGCCAACAGGGGGCACGAGATGGCTACACCTTC. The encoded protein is CASSQQGARDGYTF.

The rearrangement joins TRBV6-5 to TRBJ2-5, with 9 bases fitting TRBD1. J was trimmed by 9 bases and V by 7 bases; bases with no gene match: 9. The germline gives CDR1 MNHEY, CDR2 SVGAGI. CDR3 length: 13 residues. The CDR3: CASTVTGGAAQYF. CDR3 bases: TGTGCCAGCACTGTAACAGGGGGCGCGGCCCAGTACTTC.

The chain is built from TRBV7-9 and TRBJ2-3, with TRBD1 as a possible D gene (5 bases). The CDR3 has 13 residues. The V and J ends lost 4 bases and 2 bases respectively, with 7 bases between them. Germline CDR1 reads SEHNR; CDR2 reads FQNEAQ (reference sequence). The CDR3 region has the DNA TGTGCCAGCAGCTGGGGCCTCACAGATACGCAGTATTTT. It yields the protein CASSWGLTDTQYF.

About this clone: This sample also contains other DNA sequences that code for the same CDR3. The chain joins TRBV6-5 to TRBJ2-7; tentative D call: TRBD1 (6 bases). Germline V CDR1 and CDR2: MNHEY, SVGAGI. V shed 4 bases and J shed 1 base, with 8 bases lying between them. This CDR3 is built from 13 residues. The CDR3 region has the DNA TGTGCCAGCAGTTTGACAGGTTCCTACGAGCAGTACTTC. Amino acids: CASSLTGSYEQYF.

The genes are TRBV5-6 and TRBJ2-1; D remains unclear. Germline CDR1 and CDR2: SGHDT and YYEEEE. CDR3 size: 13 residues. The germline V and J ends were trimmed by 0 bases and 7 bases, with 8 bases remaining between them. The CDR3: CASSLAFRNEQFF. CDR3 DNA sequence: TGTGCCAGCAGCTTGGCCTTTCGGAATGAGCAGTTCTTC. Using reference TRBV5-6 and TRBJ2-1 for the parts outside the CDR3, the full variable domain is DAGVTQSPTHLIKTRGQQVTLRCSPKSGHDTVSWYQQALGQGPQFIFQYYEEEERQRGNFPDRFSGHQFPNYSSELNVNALLLGDSALYLCASSLAFRNEQFFGPGTRLTVL.

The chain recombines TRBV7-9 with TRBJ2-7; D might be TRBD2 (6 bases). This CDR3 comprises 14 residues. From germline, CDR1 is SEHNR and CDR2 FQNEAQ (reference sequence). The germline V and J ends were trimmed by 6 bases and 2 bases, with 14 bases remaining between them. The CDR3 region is CASRMGTAAYEQYF. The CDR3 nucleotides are TGTGCCAGCAGGATGGGGACTGCCGCCTACGAGCAGTACTTC.

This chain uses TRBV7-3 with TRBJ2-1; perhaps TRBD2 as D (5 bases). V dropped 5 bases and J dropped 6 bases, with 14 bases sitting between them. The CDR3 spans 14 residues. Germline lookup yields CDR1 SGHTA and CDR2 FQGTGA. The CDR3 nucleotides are TGTGCCAGCAGCGCGACCGGGGTTGGCAATGAGCAGTTCTTC. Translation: CASSATGVGNEQFF.

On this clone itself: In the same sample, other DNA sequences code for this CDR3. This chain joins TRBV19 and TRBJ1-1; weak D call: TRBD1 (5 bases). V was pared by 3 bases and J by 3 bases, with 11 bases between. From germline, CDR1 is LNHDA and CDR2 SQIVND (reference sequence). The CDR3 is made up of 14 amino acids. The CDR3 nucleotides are TGTGCCAGTAGTATTGGTCGGGGGTACACTGAAGCTTTCTTT. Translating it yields CASSIGRGYTEAFF.

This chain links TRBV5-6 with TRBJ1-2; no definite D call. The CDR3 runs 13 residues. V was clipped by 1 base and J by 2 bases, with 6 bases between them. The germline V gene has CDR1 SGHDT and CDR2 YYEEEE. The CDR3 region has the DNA TGTGCCAGCAGCTTGTCACAGAACTATGGCTACACCTTC. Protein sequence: CASSLSQNYGYTF.

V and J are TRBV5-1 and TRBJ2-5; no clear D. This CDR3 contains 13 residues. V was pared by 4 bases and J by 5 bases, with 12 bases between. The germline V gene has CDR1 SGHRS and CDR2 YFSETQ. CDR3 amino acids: CASSKRPAETQYF. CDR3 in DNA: TGCGCCAGCAGCAAACGTCCGGCCGAGACCCAGTACTTC.

The CDR3: CASSLARAGEQYF. CDR3 nucleotides: TGTGCCAGCAGCTTAGCCAGGGCGGGCGAGCAGTACTTC. The rearrangement joins TRBV7-9 to TRBJ2-7; the D call may be TRBD1 or TRBD2 (5 bases each). Germline V gives CDR1 SEHNR, CDR2 FQNEAQ (reference sequence). This CDR3 spans 13 amino acids. V was pared by 0 bases and J by 6 bases, with 9 bases between.

CDR3 in amino acids: CATSRDRGHNQPQHF. The CDR3 DNA reads TGTGCCACCAGCAGAGACAGGGGGCACAATCAGCCCCAGCATTTT. The chain links TRBV15 to TRBJ1-5; TRBD1 matches at 8 bases. Germline V gene sequence: CDR1 LNHNV, CDR2 YYDKDF (reference sequence). After removal of 0 bases from V and 3 bases from J, the junction contained 1 base not matched to a gene. This CDR3 spans 15 amino acids.

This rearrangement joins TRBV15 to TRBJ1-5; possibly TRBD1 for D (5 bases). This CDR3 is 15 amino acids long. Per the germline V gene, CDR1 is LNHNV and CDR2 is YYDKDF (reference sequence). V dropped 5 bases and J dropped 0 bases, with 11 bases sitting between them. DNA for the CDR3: TGTGCCACCAGCGACAGACGAAATAGCAATCAGCCCCAGCATTTT. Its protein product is CATSDRRNSNQPQHF. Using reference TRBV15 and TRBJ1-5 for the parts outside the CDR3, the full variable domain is DAMVIQNPRYQVTQFGKPVTLSCSQTLNHNVMYWYQQKSSQAPKLLFHYYDKDFNNEADTPDNFQSRRPNTSFCFLDIRSPGLGDTAMYLCATSDRRNSNQPQHFGDGTRLSIL.

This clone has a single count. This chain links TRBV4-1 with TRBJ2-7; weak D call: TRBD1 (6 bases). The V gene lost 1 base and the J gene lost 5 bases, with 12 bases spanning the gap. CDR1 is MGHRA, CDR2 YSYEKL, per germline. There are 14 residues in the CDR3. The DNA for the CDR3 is TGCGCCAGCAGCCAAGCCAGGGGTTTGGACGAGCAGTACTTC. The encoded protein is CASSQARGLDEQYF.

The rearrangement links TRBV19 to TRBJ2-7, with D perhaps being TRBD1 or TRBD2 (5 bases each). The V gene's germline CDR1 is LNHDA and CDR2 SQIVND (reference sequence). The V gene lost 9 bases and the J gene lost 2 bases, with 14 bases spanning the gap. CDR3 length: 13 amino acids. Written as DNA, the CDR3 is TGTGCCAGCGGGGACCCTCCAACCTACGAGCAGTACTTC. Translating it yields CASGDPPTYEQYF. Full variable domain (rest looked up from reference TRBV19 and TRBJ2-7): DGGITQSPKYLFRKEGQNVTLSCEQNLNHDAMYWYRQDPGQGLRLIYYSQIVNDFQKGDIAEGYSVSREKKESFPLTVTSAQKNPTAFYLCASGDPPTYEQYFGPGTRLTVT.

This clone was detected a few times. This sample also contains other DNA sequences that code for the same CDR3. The CDR3: CASTLGGEGTEAFF. The DNA of the CDR3 is TGTGCCAGCACCCTCGGAGGGGAAGGGACTGAAGCTTTCTTT. The rearrangement joins TRBV28 to TRBJ1-1; the D gene is possibly TRBD1 (5 bases). V was clipped by 7 bases and J by 5 bases, with 17 bases between them. The CDR3 has 14 amino acids. CDR1 is MDHEN and CDR2 is SYDVKM in the germline V gene. Full variable domain (missing parts from reference TRBV28 and TRBJ1-1): DVKVTQSSRYLVKRTGEKVFLECVQDMDHENMFWYRQDPGLGLRLIYFSYDVKMKEKGDIPEGYSVSREKKERFSLILESASTNQTSMYLCASTLGGEGTEAFFGQGTRLTVV.

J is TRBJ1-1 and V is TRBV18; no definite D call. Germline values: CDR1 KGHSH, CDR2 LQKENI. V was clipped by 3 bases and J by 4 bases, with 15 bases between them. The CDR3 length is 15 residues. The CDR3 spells CASSPSRGKGTEAFF. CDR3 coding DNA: TGTGCCAGCTCACCGAGTCGAGGGAAGGGCACTGAAGCTTTCTTT.